This T cell receptor beta chain was captured in a study of molecular identifiers for immune sequencing clone quantification (dated by TCRdb to between 2018 and 2020). As for the study more broadly: For a replicate experiment, RNA from roughly 20,000 or 100,000 naive CD8 T cells was divided into five aliquots, and four of the five aliquots were sequenced. The study was a methods study using CD8 T cells to benchmark molecular-identifier clustering-based TCR repertoire sequencing (MIDCIRS) and TCR RNA copy counting.

Libraries of naive CD8 T cells were built from about 20,000 to 1,000,000 sorted cells, with 10%, 30% or 50% of the purified RNA used. Naive CD8 T cells, defined as CD8+CD4-CCR7+CD45RA+, were FACS-sorted into RLT Plus buffer on a BD FACSAria II. Detection sensitivity was tested by spiking Jurkat RNA equal to around 11 TCR copies' worth into samples containing roughly 18,000-1,000,000 naive CD8 T cells. Enrichment of CD8 T cells was performed with RosetteSep CD8+ T Cell Enrichment Cocktail and Ficoll-Paque, after which ACK red cell lysis was carried out. This clonotype was recorded many times. The clone's antigen remains unknown. No base quality values were provided; no much bigger clone lies one nucleotide off. Overall study results and their limits: Naive libraries contained spiked-in Jurkat TCR RNA (approximately 10 copies' worth), which is not part of the donor repertoire. Modeling estimated around 3.2 recovered TCR RNA copies per cell, compared with about 10 by digital PCR, which implies roughly 30% capture efficiency. In CMV-specific effector cells, over 97% of molecules were held by clones above 20 RNA copies, whereas under 1% of molecules were held by such clones in naive cells. The sizes of highly expanded clones could end up underestimated when identical TCR molecules share a barcode. Even against a background of about a million naive CD8 T cells, spiked-in Jurkat TCR RNA amounting to a single cell's worth was reported to be detectable. When barcode sub-clustering was omitted, TCR diversity was inflated by chimeric consensus sequences, with chimeras reaching as high as 47%.

Inclusive of the bounding cysteine and phenylalanine, the CDR3 is 13 residues long. The DNA shown is the 39-base CDR3, in frame from base 1. V loses 7 bases, J loses 4 bases, and the germline ends lie 14 bases apart. CDR1 SGHNT and CDR2 YYREEE are derived from the germline V gene (reference sequence). Library method: PCR. TCRdb records Illumina HiSeq 4000 as the sequencer. Bulk TCR libraries were prepared as previously described, using TCR primers listed in Table S5. Total RNA was purified with the Qiagen AllPrep DNA/RNA kit. Before analysis, reads from multiple sequencing runs of the same library were pooled. Under the source paper's analysis protocol: Reads were retained only if their TCR constant sequence matched exactly, and those retained reads were trimmed to 150 nt and grouped according to their 12-nt molecular barcodes. Reads in each barcode group were sub-clustered using a 15% Levenshtein threshold, and a quality-weighted consensus sequence was built for each RNA molecule. Non-functional sequences were discarded, and so were lower-count sequences lying one edit away from another sequence. On the basis of fitting two negative binomial distributions, barcode sub-clusters with fewer than 20% of the maximum read count were discarded. Through fastp at Q25 and MiXCR, TCRdb rebuilt clones from the public reads, retaining in-frame beta chains. Records with the same CDR3 protein are collapsed into one entry carrying the most frequent genes and DNA. These V and J calls derive from TCRdb rather than the authors' analysis. This sample lists about 320,000 distinct CDR3 sequences; 20% to 25% were detected once. The ten largest clones take up about 0.79% of the sample.

The sequence links TRBV5-4 to TRBJ2-5, with no reliable assignment of the D segment. This TCR came from a human donor in good health. Some libraries in this study had Jurkat cell RNA spiked in. Input material: naive CD8+ T cells from blood, with Jurkat cell RNA spiked in. The cell subset or site label corresponds to: FACS-sorted CD8+CD4-CCR7+CD45RA+ naive T cells. The CDR3 reads CASAMSWRETQYF. The sequenced DNA: TGTGCCAGCGCAATGAGCTGGAGAGAGACCCAGTACTTC. With the portions outside the CDR3 filled from the reference TRBV5-4 and TRBJ2-5 genes, the complete variable region becomes ETGVTQSPTHLIKTRGQQVTLRCSSQSGHNTVSWYQQALGQGPQFIFQYYREEENGRGNFPPRFSGLQFPNYSSELNVNALELDDSALYLCASAMSWRETQYFGPGTRLLVL.